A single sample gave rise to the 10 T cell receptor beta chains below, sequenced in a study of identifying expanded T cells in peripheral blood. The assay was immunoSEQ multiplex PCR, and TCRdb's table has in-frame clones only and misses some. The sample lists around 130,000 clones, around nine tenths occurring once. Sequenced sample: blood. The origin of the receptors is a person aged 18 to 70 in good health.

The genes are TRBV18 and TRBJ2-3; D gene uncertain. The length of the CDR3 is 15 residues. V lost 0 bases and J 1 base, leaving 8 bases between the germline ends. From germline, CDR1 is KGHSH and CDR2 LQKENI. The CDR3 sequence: CASSPPRIGTDTQYF. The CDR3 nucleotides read TGTGCCAGCTCACCACCGAGAATTGGCACAGATACGCAGTATTTT.

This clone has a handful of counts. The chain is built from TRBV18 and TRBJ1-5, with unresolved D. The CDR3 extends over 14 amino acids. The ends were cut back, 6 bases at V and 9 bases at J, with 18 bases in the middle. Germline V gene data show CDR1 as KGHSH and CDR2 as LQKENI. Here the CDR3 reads CASSPDGGEGPQHF. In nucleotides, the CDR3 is TGTGCCAGCTCTCCGGACGGCGGCGAAGGGCCCCAGCATTTT.

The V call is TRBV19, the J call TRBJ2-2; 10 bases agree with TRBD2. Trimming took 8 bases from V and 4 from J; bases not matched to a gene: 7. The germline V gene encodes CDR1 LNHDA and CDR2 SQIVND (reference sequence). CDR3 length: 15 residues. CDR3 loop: CASRSAGGFTGELFF. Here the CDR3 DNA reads TGTGCCAGTCGCTCAGCGGGGGGGTTCACCGGGGAGCTGTTTTTT.

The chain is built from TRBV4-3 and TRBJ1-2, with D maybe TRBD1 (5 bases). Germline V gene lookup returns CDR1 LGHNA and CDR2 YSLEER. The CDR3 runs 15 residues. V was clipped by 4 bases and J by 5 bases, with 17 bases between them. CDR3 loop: CASSRGTAGCYGYTF. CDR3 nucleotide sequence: TGCGCCAGCAGCCGTGGGACCGCCGGTTGTTATGGCTACACCTTC.

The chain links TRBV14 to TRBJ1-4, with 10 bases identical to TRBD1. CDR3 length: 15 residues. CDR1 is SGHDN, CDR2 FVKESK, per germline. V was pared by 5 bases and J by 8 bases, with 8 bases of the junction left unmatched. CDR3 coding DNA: TGTGCCAGCAGCGTCCGACAGGGGGCAGGGGAAAAACTGTTTTTT. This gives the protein CASSVRQGAGEKLFF.

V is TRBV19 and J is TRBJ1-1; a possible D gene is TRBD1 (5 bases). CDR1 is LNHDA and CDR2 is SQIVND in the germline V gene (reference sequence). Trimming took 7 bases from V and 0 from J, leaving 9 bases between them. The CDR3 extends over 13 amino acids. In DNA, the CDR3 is TGTGCCAGTACTCGGGACTTGAACACTGAAGCTTTCTTT. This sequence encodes CASTRDLNTEAFF. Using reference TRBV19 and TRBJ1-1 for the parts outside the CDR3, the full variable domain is DGGITQSPKYLFRKEGQNVTLSCEQNLNHDAMYWYRQDPGQGLRLIYYSQIVNDFQKGDIAEGYSVSREKKESFPLTVTSAQKNPTAFYLCASTRDLNTEAFFGQGTRLTVV.

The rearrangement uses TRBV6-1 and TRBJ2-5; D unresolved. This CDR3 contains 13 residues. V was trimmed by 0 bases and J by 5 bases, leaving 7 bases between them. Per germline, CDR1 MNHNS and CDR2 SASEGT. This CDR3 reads CASSEAGWETQYF. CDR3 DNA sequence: TGTGCCAGCAGTGAAGCAGGTTGGGAGACCCAGTACTTC.

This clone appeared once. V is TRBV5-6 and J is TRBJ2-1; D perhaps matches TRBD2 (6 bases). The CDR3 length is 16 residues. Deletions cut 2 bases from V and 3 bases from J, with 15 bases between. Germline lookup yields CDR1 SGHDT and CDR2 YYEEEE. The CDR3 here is CASSLITQGGYNEQFF. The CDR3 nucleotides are TGTGCCAGCAGCTTAATAACCCAGGGAGGCTACAATGAGCAGTTCTTC.

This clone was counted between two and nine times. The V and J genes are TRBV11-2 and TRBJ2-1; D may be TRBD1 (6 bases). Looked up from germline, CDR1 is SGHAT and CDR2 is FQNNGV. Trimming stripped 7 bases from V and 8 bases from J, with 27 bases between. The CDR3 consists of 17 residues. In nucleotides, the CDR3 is TGTGCCAGCAAGGGTGGATGGGTTTGGGGGCGTGGGTATGAGCAGTTCTTC. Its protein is CASKGGWVWGRGYEQFF.

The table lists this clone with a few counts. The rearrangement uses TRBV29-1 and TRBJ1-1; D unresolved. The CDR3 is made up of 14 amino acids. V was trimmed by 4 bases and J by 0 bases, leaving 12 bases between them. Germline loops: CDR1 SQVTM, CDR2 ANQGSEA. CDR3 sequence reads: CSVGSGGVNTEAFF. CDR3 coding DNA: TGCAGCGTTGGATCCGGCGGGGTGAACACTGAAGCTTTCTTT.